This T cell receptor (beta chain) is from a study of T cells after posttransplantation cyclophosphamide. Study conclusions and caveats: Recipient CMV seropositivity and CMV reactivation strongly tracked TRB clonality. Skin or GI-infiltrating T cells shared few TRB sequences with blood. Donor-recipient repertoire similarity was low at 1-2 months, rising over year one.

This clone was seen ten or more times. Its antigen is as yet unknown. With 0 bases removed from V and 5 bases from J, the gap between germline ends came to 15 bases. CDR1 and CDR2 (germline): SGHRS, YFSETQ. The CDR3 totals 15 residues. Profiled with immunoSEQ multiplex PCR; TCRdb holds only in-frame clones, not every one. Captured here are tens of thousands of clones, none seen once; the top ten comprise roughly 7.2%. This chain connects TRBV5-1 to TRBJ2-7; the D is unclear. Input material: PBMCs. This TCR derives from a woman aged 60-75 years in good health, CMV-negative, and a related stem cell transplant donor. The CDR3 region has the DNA TGCGCCAGCAGCTTGGTTTCCGGGTTCGGCAACGAGCAGTACTTC. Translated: CASSLVSGFGNEQYF.